This T cell receptor (beta chain) originates from a study of cytomegalovirus exposure and HLA in healthy donors. Whole-study results and caveats: There were a few CMV-associated chains whose specificity for CMV antigens was confirmed in vitro. A later analysis found first-cohort TCR clusters tended to co-occur in the 120 validation repertoires.

Clones were sequenced by immunoSEQ multiplex PCR, and TCRdb holds only the in-frame ones, with some missing. Of approximately 200,000 clones in the sample, 70% to 90% were seen once. The germline V gene has CDR1 MGHRA and CDR2 YSYEKL. The CDR3 length is 13 residues. The V gene lost 1 base and the J gene lost 10 bases, with 12 bases spanning the gap. Turning to this clone: Its antigen is undetermined.

Sequencing was performed on PBMCs. The rearrangement uses TRBV4-1 and TRBJ2-3; D possibly corresponds to TRBD2 (6 bases). The sequence was collected from a woman between 18 and 30 years old in good health and CMV-seronegative. DNA of the CDR3: TGCGCCAGCAGCCAAGTTAAGGCGGGACCGCAGTATTTT. This codes for CASSQVKAGPQYF.